This T cell receptor beta chain was identified in a study of blood T cell repertoires in COVID-19. Study background: The samples span acute and convalescent COVID-19 from the United States, Italy and Spain. Sources were T cells, B-cell-depleted T cells, or PBMCs; the material itself was cDNA or gDNA.

Authors' methods: The authors estimated nucleated cell counts from reference gene primer amplification. Produced via immunoSEQ multiplex PCR; TCRdb's table is partial and in-frame only. Clone size and V and J calls were adopted from that table, with D and trimming inferred from the DNA. This sample yields 150,000 to 200,000 clones, of which roughly 88% are seen a single time; 9.8% belongs to the top ten. The table lists this clone with a count of one. This receptor was obtained from an elderly woman with acute or convalescent COVID-19. The sequencing sample was made of peripheral blood.

The CDR3, as DNA: TGCGCCAGCAGCTTGACGGGAGGTACGAGCTCCTACGAGCAGTACTTC. Protein sequence: CASSLTGGTSSYEQYF. The chain links TRBV5-1 to TRBJ2-7; 7 bases match TRBD2. V was pared by 1 base and J by 0 bases, with 7 bases of the junction left unmatched. The CDR3 sequence is 16 residues long. Germline V gene sequence: CDR1 SGHRS, CDR2 YFSETQ.